The 18 T cell receptor beta chains below come from one sample, sequenced in a study of blood T cell repertoires in COVID-19 (dated by TCRdb to 2018 to 2021). The library was prepared using the immunoSEQ multiplex PCR assay. Held by TCRdb, this immuneACCESS table contains in-frame sequences only and omits some clones. Under half of the omission traces to an unresolved V gene where checked; the cause of the rest is unknown. The sample table lists around 470,000 clones, about 88% of them with a count of one. The ten most abundant clones make up roughly 0.9% of the sample. Sequenced sample: peripheral blood. The source is a man between 18 and 29 years old with COVID-19, enrolled during active disease.

The V and J genes are TRBV2 and TRBJ2-7; tentative D call: TRBD2 (7 bases). V lost 8 bases, J lost 5 bases, and 16 bases lay in between. The CDR3 extends over 13 amino acids. The germline CDR1 and CDR2 sequences are SNHLY and FYNNEI. The CDR3 loop is CASAFEGGHEQYF. In DNA form, the CDR3 reads TGTGCCAGCGCCTTTGAGGGGGGGCACGAGCAGTACTTC.

V usage is TRBV6-1 and J usage is TRBJ2-4, with 8 bases lining up with TRBD2. Unmatched junction bases numbered 5, after V lost 0 bases and J lost 10 bases. CDR3 size: 14 residues. The V gene's germline CDR1 is MNHNS and CDR2 SASEGT. CDR3 nucleotides: TGTGCCAGCAGTGAAGCGTCGGGACTAGGAATTCAGTACTTC. As protein: CASSEASGLGIQYF.

J is TRBJ2-7 and V is TRBV6-1; a weak D match, TRBD1 (5 bases). Between the trimmed V and J ends, which lost 3 bases and 3 bases, there was a span of 15 bases. Germline V CDR1 and CDR2: MNHNS, SASEGT. CDR3 length: 15 amino acids. The CDR3 nucleotides read TGTGCCAGCAGTGACAGGGCAGACCGAGACTACGAGCAGTACTTC. Its protein product is CASSDRADRDYEQYF.

The CDR3 nucleotides read TGTGCCAGCAGTGGACAGGGGAATGGCGACGAGCAGTACTTC. Its protein is CASSGQGNGDEQYF. The gene calls are TRBV25-1 and TRBJ2-7; 8 nucleotides line up with TRBD1. The V and J ends lost 4 bases and 5 bases, in that order; junction bases with no gene match: 7. CDR1 and CDR2 from the germline V gene are MGHDK and SYGVNS. The CDR3 length is 14 residues.

J is TRBJ1-2 and V is TRBV5-4, with 10 positions matching TRBD1. The ends lost 0 bases at V and 8 bases at J; junction bases unmatched: 7. Germline V gene lookup returns CDR1 SGHNT and CDR2 YYREEE (reference sequence). The CDR3 extends over 15 amino acids. Here the CDR3 DNA reads TGTGCCAGCAGCTTGGCCGGCGGGACAGGGGAAGGCTACACCTTC. Residues: CASSLAGGTGEGYTF.

The J gene is TRBJ2-7, the V gene TRBV20-1; 8 bases agree with TRBD2. Trimming took 3 bases from V and 0 from J; bases not matched to a gene: 4. The CDR3 totals 14 residues. The germline gives CDR1 DFQATT, CDR2 SNEGSKA (reference sequence). CDR3 in DNA: TGCAGTGCTAGTTCCGCGGGAGGCTCCTACGAGCAGTACTTC. Its translation: CSASSAGGSYEQYF.

The J gene is TRBJ2-7, the V gene TRBV5-1, with 7 bases identical to TRBD2. Germline values: CDR1 SGHRS, CDR2 YFSETQ. This CDR3 is 14 amino acids long. With 4 bases clipped from V and 0 bases from J, the junction kept 4 bases outside the gene matches. CDR3 loop: CASSLGLSSYEQYF. The DNA for the CDR3 is TGCGCCAGCAGCCTGGGACTATCCTCCTACGAGCAGTACTTC.

J is TRBJ1-5 and V is TRBV11-2; the D gene is possibly TRBD1 (6 bases). Trimming pared 5 bases from V and 0 bases from J, leaving 20 bases between. Per the germline V gene, CDR1 is SGHAT and CDR2 is FQNNGV. This CDR3 spans 18 amino acids. Here the CDR3 DNA reads TGTGCCAGCAGCACAAAGAAGGACAGATCCCTTAGCAATCAGCCCCAGCATTTT. Translation: CASSTKKDRSLSNQPQHF. Full variable domain (missing parts from reference TRBV11-2 and TRBJ1-5): EAGVAQSPRYKIIEKRQSVAFWCNPISGHATLYWYQQILGQGPKLLIQFQNNGVVDDSQLPKDRFSAERLKGVDSTLKIQPAKLEDSAVYLCASSTKKDRSLSNQPQHFGDGTRLSIL.

This clone has only one observation. The rearrangement joins TRBV6-5 to TRBJ2-3, with 10 bases identical to TRBD2. With V trimmed by 6 bases and J by 2 bases, 5 bases remained unmatched. CDR1 is MNHEY and CDR2 is SVGAGI in the germline V gene. The CDR3 is 15 amino acids. The CDR3 loop is CASRPLAGTTDTQYF. The CDR3 nucleotides are TGTGCCAGCAGACCACTAGCGGGGACCACAGATACGCAGTATTTT.

This clone has only one observation. The chain employs TRBV15 and TRBJ2-5; 7 bases map to TRBD1. Germline V gives CDR1 LNHNV, CDR2 YYDKDF (reference sequence). V gave up 7 bases and J gave up 7 bases; unmatched junction bases: 9. The CDR3 totals 13 residues. The CDR3 here is CATMRQGNVTQYF. The DNA for the CDR3 is TGTGCCACCATGAGACAGGGAAATGTGACCCAGTACTTC.

CDR3 bases: TGCGCCAGCAGCTCAGGGACAGGGGGCCCAGAGACCCAGTACTTC. Encoded protein: CASSSGTGGPETQYF. The V call is TRBV5-1, the J call TRBJ2-5; 12 nucleotides line up with TRBD1. Per germline, CDR1 SGHRS and CDR2 YFSETQ. The junction had 4 bases not matched to a gene; V was cut back by 3 bases and J by 4 bases. The CDR3 sequence is 15 residues long. Based on the CDR3 plus reference TRBV5-1 and TRBJ2-5, the full variable domain is KAGVTQTPRYLIKTRGQQVTLSCSPISGHRSVSWYQQTPGQGLQFLFEYFSETQRNKGNFPGRFSGRQFSNSRSEMNVSTLELGDSALYLCASSSGTGGPETQYFGPGTRLLVL.

The chain employs TRBV7-5 and TRBJ1-6; the table's TRBD1 call for D was not verified on the DNA. TRBV7-5 represents a pseudogene. The CDR3 is made up of 17 amino acids. CDR3: CVRSPCPQTGLNSPLHF. The CDR3 nucleotides read TGTGTCAGAAGCCCCTGCCCCCAAACAGGGCTAAACTCACCCCTCCACTTT.

CDR3 in DNA: TGTGCCAGCAGCTTTGGGGGAGGGGGTGGCAATCAGCCCCAGCATTTT. The encoded protein is CASSFGGGGGNQPQHF. The V and J genes are TRBV5-5 and TRBJ1-5, with D maybe TRBD1 (6 bases). The V end was cut by 2 bases, the J end by 2 bases, with 14 bases between. CDR1 and CDR2 (germline): SGHKS, YYEKEE (reference sequence). The CDR3 is 16 amino acids. The whole variable domain, filled in from reference TRBV5-5 and TRBJ1-5, reads DAGVTQSPTHLIKTRGQQVTLRCSPISGHKSVSWYQQVLGQGPQFIFQYYEKEERGRGNFPDRFSARQFPNYSSELNVNALLLGDSALYLCASSFGGGGGNQPQHFGDGTRLSIL.

DNA for the CDR3: TGTGCCAGCAGCCGACGGACTAGCGGGTTCGGGGTAGGAGAGACCCAGTACTTC. This encodes CASSRRTSGFGVGETQYF. The chain has TRBV14 and TRBJ2-5; 11 bases map to TRBD2. Germline V gives CDR1 SGHDN, CDR2 FVKESK. The CDR3 is 18 residues long. J was trimmed by 4 bases and V by 4 bases; bases with no gene match: 14.

The chain couples TRBV6-6 to TRBJ1-6; D remains unclear. This CDR3 has 15 amino acids. The germline V gene encodes CDR1 MNHNY and CDR2 SVGAGI (reference sequence). V was trimmed by 5 bases and J by 5 bases, leaving 13 bases between them. The CDR3 DNA follows: TGTGCCAGCAGTCAGACCGGGAGAGATAATTCACCCCTCCACTTT. Protein product: CASSQTGRDNSPLHF.

This clone was found many times. This rearrangement joins TRBV7-2 to TRBJ2-1; the match to TRBD2 covers 7 bases. CDR1 is SGHTA, CDR2 FQGNSA, per germline. This CDR3 is built from 15 residues. Germline trimming cut 5 bases from V and 5 bases from J; bases unmatched to any gene: 9. CDR3 protein: CASSVMPSGNNEQFF. As DNA, the CDR3 is TGTGCCAGCAGCGTAATGCCTAGCGGTAACAATGAGCAGTTCTTC.

This chain uses TRBV2 with TRBJ2-2; D may be TRBD2 (5 bases). The CDR3 is made up of 15 amino acids. CDR1 and CDR2 (germline): SNHLY, FYNNEI. With 6 bases removed from V and 0 bases from J, the gap between germline ends came to 11 bases. The CDR3 is CASRNGAANTGELFF. In DNA form, the CDR3 reads TGTGCCAGCAGGAACGGAGCGGCGAACACCGGGGAGCTGTTTTTT.

This chain joins TRBV19 and TRBJ1-2; TRBD1 matches 9 bases. There are 13 residues in the CDR3. The junction had 6 bases not matched to a gene; V was cut back by 5 bases and J by 8 bases. The germline V gene has CDR1 LNHDA and CDR2 SQIVND (reference sequence). The CDR3 sequence is CASSGTGTGGYTF. DNA for the CDR3: TGTGCCAGTAGTGGGACAGGGACAGGCGGCTACACCTTC. Complete variable domain (other parts from reference TRBV19 and TRBJ1-2): DGGITQSPKYLFRKEGQNVTLSCEQNLNHDAMYWYRQDPGQGLRLIYYSQIVNDFQKGDIAEGYSVSREKKESFPLTVTSAQKNPTAFYLCASSGTGTGGYTFGSGTRLTVV.